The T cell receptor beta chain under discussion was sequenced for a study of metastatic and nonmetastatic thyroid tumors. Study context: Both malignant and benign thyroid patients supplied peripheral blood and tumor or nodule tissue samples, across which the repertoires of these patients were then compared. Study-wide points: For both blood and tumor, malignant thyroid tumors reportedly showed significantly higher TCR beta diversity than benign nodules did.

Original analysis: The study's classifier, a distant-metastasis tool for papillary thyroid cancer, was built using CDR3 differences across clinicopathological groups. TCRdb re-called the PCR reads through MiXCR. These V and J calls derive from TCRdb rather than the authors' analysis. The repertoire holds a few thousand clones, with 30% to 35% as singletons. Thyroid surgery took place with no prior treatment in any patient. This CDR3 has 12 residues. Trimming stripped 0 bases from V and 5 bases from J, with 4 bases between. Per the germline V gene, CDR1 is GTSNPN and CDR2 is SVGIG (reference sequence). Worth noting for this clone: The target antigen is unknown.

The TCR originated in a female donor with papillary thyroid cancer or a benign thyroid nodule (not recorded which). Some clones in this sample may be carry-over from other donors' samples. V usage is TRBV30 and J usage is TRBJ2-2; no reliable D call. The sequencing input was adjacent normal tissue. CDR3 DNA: TGTGCCTGGAGTGTACGGACCGGGGAGCTGTTTTTT. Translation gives CAWSVRTGELFF.